The 21 T cell receptor beta chains given below trace back to one sample, sequenced in a study of blood T cell repertoires in COVID-19. Generated by immunoSEQ multiplex PCR, the TCRdb table keeps only in-frame clones and is missing some. The sample contains about 330,000 clones, about nine tenths of which appear only once. Specimen: peripheral blood. These receptors were obtained from a man aged 30-40 years with COVID-19, enrolled during active disease.

The chain uses TRBV9 and TRBJ1-1, with 7 bases fitting TRBD1. This CDR3 comprises 16 residues. The junction had 16 bases not matched to a gene; V was cut back by 6 bases and J by 5 bases. Germline CDR1 and CDR2: SGDLS and YYNGEE. The CDR3 coding sequence is TGTGCCAGCAAACGAGGGGACAGTCAAATCGTTACTGAAGCTTTCTTT. Translated: CASKRGDSQIVTEAFF.

The chain joins TRBV5-1 to TRBJ2-5; TRBD1 agrees at 7 bases. Losses at the gene ends were 10 bases for V and 1 base for J; bases not matched to a gene: 7. The CDR3 extends over 13 amino acids. Germline V CDR1 and CDR2: SGHRS, YFSETQ. The CDR3 DNA follows: TGCGCCGGCCGGGACAGCCCCCAAGAGACCCAGTACTTC. As protein: CAGRDSPQETQYF.

The chain is built from TRBV25-1 and TRBJ2-5, with D possibly being TRBD1 (6 bases). CDR3 length: 18 residues. The ends were cut back, 5 bases at V and 2 bases at J, with 24 bases in the middle. The germline V gene has CDR1 MGHDK and CDR2 SYGVNS. Here the CDR3 DNA reads TGTGCCAGCAGTCCCGGGACATTAGCCCTCGGGCGACAAGAGACCCAGTACTTC. It codes for CASSPGTLALGRQETQYF.

V is TRBV25-1 and J is TRBJ2-1, with 9 bases fitting TRBD1. CDR3 length: 15 residues. V was pared by 5 bases and J by 4 bases, with 6 bases of the junction left unmatched. Germline V gene sequence: CDR1 MGHDK, CDR2 SYGVNS. The CDR3 DNA follows: TGTGCCAGCAGTAAACAGGGGGCGATTTACAATGAGCAGTTCTTC. Translation gives CASSKQGAIYNEQFF.

This clone was seen only once. The V call is TRBV6-2 or TRBV6-3, the J call TRBJ1-5; D is possibly TRBD1 (6 bases). Germline V gene lookup returns CDR1 MNHEY and CDR2 SVGEGT. V dropped 0 bases and J dropped 7 bases, with 10 bases sitting between them. The CDR3 has 14 residues. The CDR3 loop reads CASSYSGGYQPQHF. In DNA, the CDR3 is TGTGCCAGCAGTTACTCAGGGGGTTACCAGCCCCAGCATTTT.

The chain combines TRBV7-2 with TRBJ2-1; 8 nucleotides align to TRBD2. This CDR3 is built from 15 residues. Germline CDR1 and CDR2: SGHTA and FQGNSA. V lost 3 bases and J lost 8; bases outside the gene matches: 9. This chain's CDR3 is CASSLVAGGIYEQFF. The CDR3 DNA reads TGTGCCAGCAGCTTGGTGGCGGGGGGTATATATGAGCAGTTCTTC.

This clone was recorded once. The chain uses TRBV24-1 and TRBJ1-4; D gene uncertain. V dropped 3 bases and J dropped 4 bases, with 14 bases sitting between them. The CDR3 loop spans 16 amino acids. Germline CDR1 KGHDR, CDR2 SFDVKD. The CDR3 DNA is TGTGCCACCAGTGATCCGCGGTCGCGAGGTAATGAAAAACTGTTTTTT. It encodes CATSDPRSRGNEKLFF.

The chain couples TRBV4-2 to TRBJ1-4, with D perhaps matching TRBD1 (5 bases). Germline values: CDR1 LGHNA, CDR2 YNFKEQ. The CDR3 has 17 residues. With 0 bases removed from V and 0 bases from J, the gap between germline ends came to 11 bases. The CDR3, as DNA: TGTGCCAGCAGCCAAGAGGGGCCCAGGGCAACTAATGAAAAACTGTTTTTT. Translated, it gives CASSQEGPRATNEKLFF.

CDR3 protein: CASSHPILWGREQYF. DNA of the CDR3: TGCGCCAGCAGTCACCCCATTCTATGGGGGCGCGAGCAGTACTTC. This chain connects TRBV23-1 to TRBJ2-7; possible D gene TRBD1, 6 bases. TRBV23-1 is identified as an open reading frame with a role that is uncertain. The CDR3 is made up of 15 amino acids. V was cut by 3 bases and J by 6 bases, with 18 bases left in between.

This chain joins TRBV2 and TRBJ2-2, with 9 bases lining up with TRBD1. The ends lost 7 bases at V and 6 bases at J; junction bases unmatched: 9. CDR3 length: 15 amino acids. Germline V lookup: CDR1 SNHLY, CDR2 FYNNEI. The CDR3 sequence: CASIPGQGNPGELFF. CDR3 coding DNA: TGTGCCAGCATCCCGGGACAGGGAAACCCCGGGGAGCTGTTTTTT.

The chain combines TRBV19 with TRBJ2-7; 11 positions agree with TRBD2. The CDR3 is made up of 14 amino acids. Germline V gene data show CDR1 as LNHDA and CDR2 as SQIVND (reference sequence). V gave up 5 bases and J gave up 7 bases; unmatched junction bases: 7. In DNA, the CDR3 is TGTGCCAGTAGTCCACTAGCGGGAGAGGAAGAGCAGTACTTC. Translated: CASSPLAGEEEQYF.

In this sample, this clone turned up a few times. In the same sample, other DNA sequences code for this CDR3. This chain joins TRBV2 and TRBJ1-2; no clear D gene. Germline-derived CDR1 and CDR2 are SNHLY and FYNNEI. There are 12 residues in the CDR3. V lost 7 bases, J lost 4 bases, and 10 bases lay in between. CDR3 amino acids: CASTDSSYGYTF. Here the CDR3 DNA reads TGTGCCAGCACCGACTCAAGCTATGGCTACACCTTC. Full variable domain (rest looked up from reference TRBV2 and TRBJ1-2): EPEVTQTPSHQVTQMGQEVILRCVPISNHLYFYWYRQILGQKVEFLVSFYNNEISEKSEIFDDQFSVERPDGSNFTLKIRSTKLEDSAMYFCASTDSSYGYTFGSGTRLTVV.

The V call is TRBV28, the J call TRBJ1-2; TRBD1 agrees at 9 bases. The trim removed 1 base at V and 4 bases at J, leaving 4 bases unmatched. The CDR3 is 15 amino acids. Looked up from germline, CDR1 is MDHEN and CDR2 is SYDVKM. The CDR3 loop reads CASSLSGTGIYGYTF. The CDR3 nucleotides read TGTGCCAGCAGTTTATCCGGGACAGGGATCTATGGCTACACCTTC.

The V gene is TRBV7-9, the J gene TRBJ1-5; D might be TRBD1 (5 bases). Germline CDR1 and CDR2: SEHNR and FQNEAQ (reference sequence). The V and J ends lost 5 bases and 0 bases respectively, with 23 bases between them. The CDR3 runs to 19 residues. CDR3 sequence: CASSPQGPNPQYSNQPQHF. For the CDR3, the DNA is TGTGCCAGCAGCCCCCAGGGTCCCAACCCCCAATATAGCAATCAGCCCCAGCATTTT.

This clone was recorded once. V is TRBV3-1 (or the pseudogene TRBV3-2) and J is TRBJ2-1; 7 nucleotides line up with TRBD2. The CDR3 spans 14 residues. Germline values: CDR1 LGHDT, CDR2 YNNKEL (reference sequence). V lost 4 bases to trimming and J lost 8 bases; unmatched junction nucleotides: 8. CDR3 bases: TGTGCCAGCAGCCTTACCGGGGGGTCGGATGAGCAGTTCTTC. It yields the protein CASSLTGGSDEQFF.

The J gene is TRBJ1-2, the V gene TRBV28; D remains ambiguous. V lost 7 bases and J 2 bases, leaving 14 bases between the germline ends. Per the germline V gene, CDR1 is MDHEN and CDR2 is SYDVKM. The CDR3 length is 14 residues. CDR3 in DNA: TGTGCCAGCACTGGGAGTTTCTTCAACTATGGCTACACCTTC. It encodes CASTGSFFNYGYTF.

The chain is built from TRBV11-2 and TRBJ2-6, with 11 bases that match TRBD2. J gave up 1 base and V 0 bases, and 8 bases lay outside the gene matches. Germline lookup yields CDR1 SGHAT and CDR2 FQNNGV. CDR3 length: 20 amino acids. The CDR3 reads CASSLDLWASGGSGANVLTF. CDR3 bases: TGTGCCAGCAGCTTAGATCTATGGGCTAGCGGGGGGTCTGGGGCCAACGTCCTGACTTTC.

The gene calls are TRBV6-5 and TRBJ2-7, with D possibly being TRBD1 (6 bases). Germline CDR1 MNHEY, CDR2 SVGAGI. Trimming pared 4 bases from V and 0 bases from J, leaving 10 bases between. The CDR3 covers 14 residues. CDR3 DNA sequence: TGTGCCAGCAGTTTTGGACAGCGCTCCTACGAGCAGTACTTC. This sequence encodes CASSFGQRSYEQYF.

The V call is TRBV18, the J call TRBJ2-7; D might be TRBD2 (6 bases). Trimming shortened V by 9 bases and J by 0 bases, and 12 bases separated the two germline ends. Per the germline V gene, CDR1 is KGHSH and CDR2 is LQKENI. CDR3 length: 13 residues. CDR3 coding DNA: TGTGCCAGTGAGGCCGGGAGCTCCTACGAGCAGTACTTC. It yields the protein CASEAGSSYEQYF.

V and J are TRBV13 and TRBJ2-5; TRBD2 might be the D (7 bases). Germline V CDR1 and CDR2: PRHDT, FYEKMQ (reference sequence). The ends were cut back, 8 bases at V and 4 bases at J, with 11 bases in the middle. This CDR3 is 12 amino acids long. The CDR3 DNA reads TGTGCCAGCGCGAGGGGGGGAGAGACCCAGTACTTC. This codes for CASARGGETQYF.

Written as DNA, the CDR3 is TGTGCCAGCAGCGCCGGACTAAACTACGAGCAGTACTTC. Its translation is CASSAGLNYEQYF. This chain links TRBV9 with TRBJ2-7, with D possibly matching TRBD2 (6 bases). The CDR3 consists of 13 residues. V dropped 3 bases and J dropped 3 bases, with 10 bases sitting between them. The germline V gene has CDR1 SGDLS and CDR2 YYNGEE.